The present T cell receptor (beta chain) was sequenced within a study of OX40 agonist ivuxolimab in advanced cancers. The overall study: At 0.01 to 10 mg/kg, ivuxolimab was administered intravenously to patients every 2 weeks. At 82.7% male, the cohort had a mean age of approximately 60 years, ranging from roughly 20 to 85.

Regarding this clone: The antigen remains undetermined.

Libraries were prepared by immunoSEQ multiplex PCR; TCRdb keeps only in-frame clonotypes and omits some of them. The sample lists more than 55,000 clones, about 88% occurring once. This CDR3 has 13 residues. The V segment lost 7 bases and the J segment 5 bases; nucleotides outside the gene matches: 3. From germline, CDR1 is MNHEY and CDR2 SVGAGI. General study points: At doses 0.1 to 3.0 mg/kg, CD4+ and CD8+ clones expanded. Average numbers of expanded clones were greater in CD8+ T cells than in CD4+.

This clonotype was sampled from an adult with an advanced solid tumor such as melanoma, head and neck, liver or kidney cancer. The chain links TRBV6-5 to TRBJ2-2; 8 bases align to TRBD1. The source was CD4+ or CD8+ T cells sorted from blood, collected in a trial of the OX40 agonist ivuxolimab. In DNA, the CDR3 is TGTGCCAGCAACCGACAGGGGACCGGGGAGCTGTTTTTT. It codes for CASNRQGTGELFF.